The T cell receptor (beta chain) under discussion was sequenced for a study of CD8+ T cells in alopecia areata. Study context: Each of the treated patients was given oral tofacitinib, 5 to 10 mg twice daily, for moderate-to-severe alopecia areata. Treatment with tofacitinib (6 to 18 months) was followed by 6 months off drug.

In regard to this clone: Its antigen is not identified. At one end the junction does not follow the germline gene, possibly because of a read error.

Sequencing used cDNA as its template, made by extracting RNA and reverse transcribing it. Only in-frame clones appear in the TCRdb table, and some are missing; sequencing was by immunoSEQ multiplex PCR. The sample has about 15,000 clones; less than 70% are singletons. Study outcomes and limitations: Clonality in lesional scalp, especially alopecia totalis/universalis, exceeded that of normal scalp. TCR sharing across patients was less clear than in mice, possibly HLA-related.

Collected material from alopecia areata patients comprised lesional scalp punch biopsies and peripheral blood. The CDR3 loop spans 16 amino acids. CDR1 and CDR2 from the germline V gene are MGHRA and YSYEKL. The chain joins TRBV4-1 to TRBJ2-4; D remains ambiguous. Sequencing was performed on skin. The TCR was taken from a human donor with alopecia areata. The CDR3 nucleotides are TGCGCCAGCAGCCCGAGAACGGATGAAGGGAAAACCATTCAGTACTTC. It codes for CASSPRTDEGKTIQYF.